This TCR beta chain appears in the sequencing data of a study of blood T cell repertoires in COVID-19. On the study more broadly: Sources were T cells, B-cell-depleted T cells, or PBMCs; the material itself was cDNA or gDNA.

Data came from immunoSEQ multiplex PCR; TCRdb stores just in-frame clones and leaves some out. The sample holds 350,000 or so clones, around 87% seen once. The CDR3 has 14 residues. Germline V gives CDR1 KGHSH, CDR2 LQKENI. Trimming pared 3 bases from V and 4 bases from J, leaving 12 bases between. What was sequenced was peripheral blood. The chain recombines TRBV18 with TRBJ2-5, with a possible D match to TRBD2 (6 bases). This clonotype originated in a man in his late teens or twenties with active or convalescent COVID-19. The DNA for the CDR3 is TGTGCCAGCTCACCTGCGCGAGCGGGAGAGACCCAGTACTTC. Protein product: CASSPARAGETQYF.